This entry features one T cell receptor beta chain sequence. Its matching antigen is unknown. The data were obtained in a study of PD-1 blockade in classical Hodgkin lymphoma. Whole-study results and caveats: At C4D1, TCR diversity had climbed significantly for CD4+ cells, though not for CD8+ cells.

Each and every patient relapsed after autologous stem cell transplantation, and patients got differing brentuximab vedotin exposure. Sequenced by immunoSEQ multiplex PCR; TCRdb stores in-frame clones only, minus some. The table records under 30,000 clones, around 69% of them present only once. This sequence was found in a human donor with classical Hodgkin lymphoma. Sequencing used peripheral blood mononuclear cells (PBMCs), obtained at baseline.

The CDR3 is CASSFWTGVNTEAFF. The CDR3 coding sequence is TGTGCCAGCAGTTTCTGGACAGGTGTGAACACTGAAGCTTTCTTT. The V call is TRBV6-5, the J call TRBJ1-1; 7 positions match TRBD1. CDR1 is MNHEY, CDR2 SVGAGI, per germline. This CDR3 is 15 amino acids long. The V segment lost 4 bases and the J segment 0 bases; nucleotides outside the gene matches: 5.